The sequence of this T cell receptor beta chain was determined in a study of regulatory T cells in long-lasting Graves disease. Investigators prepared the TCR beta libraries by applying iRepertoire HTBI primers and Arm-PCR of CDR3 regions. Using its own MiXCR run on the multiplex PCR reads, TCRdb lists one record per CDR3 protein. Among a few hundred thousand distinct CDR3 sequences listed, around a fifth were seen once. There are a few counts of this clonotype. The sample's time point: persistent/refractory GD, antithyroid drugs over 5 years with positive TRAb. PBMCs were the source of the RNA used for TCR sequencing. Graves' disease diagnosis used American Thyroid Association guidelines. This clonotype originated in a female donor with Graves disease. Source: peripheral blood mononuclear cells (PBMCs), taken when the disease was refractory, from a patient treated with antithyroid drugs.

The CDR3 coding sequence is TGCGCCAGCAGCTTGGAACTAGCCTATGGCTACACCTTC. Encoded protein: CASSLELAYGYTF. The chain joins TRBV5-1 to TRBJ1-2; D is unclear. The CDR3 is made up of 13 amino acids. Trimming took 0 bases from V and 4 from J, leaving 7 bases between them. The germline CDR1 and CDR2 sequences are SGHRS and YFSETQ.